The source of this T cell receptor (beta chain) is a study of post-analysis software for immune sequencing data. Study-wide background: Included courses were relapsing-remitting and secondary progressive multiple sclerosis; progressive-relapsing multiple sclerosis was also included. The study's findings and limits: In patients, TRBV5-6, TRBV5-1 and TRBV20-1 belonged to five TRBV segments found more frequently than in controls.

Trimming removed 5 bases from V and 2 bases from J; junction bases left unmatched: 9. CDR1 and CDR2 (germline): SGHVS, FNYEAQ. The CDR3 spans 15 residues. This clonotype was recorded a few times. Its antigen is not known. TCR beta libraries were prepared from cDNA with unique molecular identifiers. TCRdb used MiXCR to reprocess the PCR reads, holding one entry per CDR3 protein. This sample carries approximately 460,000 distinct CDR3 sequences, roughly 45% of them seen once, and the ten largest clones take around 10%. The TCR comes from a girl aged 5-17 years with multiple sclerosis. What was sequenced was blood. This chain connects TRBV7-6 to TRBJ2-7; 7 bases map to TRBD2. CDR3 sequence reads: CASSQKTGGPYEQYF. Here the CDR3 DNA reads TGTGCCAGCAGCCAAAAAACGGGGGGACCCTACGAGCAGTACTTC.